This T cell receptor (beta chain) was sequenced in a study of T cells in Graves' hyperthyroidism and ophthalmopathy. Findings and caveats of the study: Among thyroid clonotypes expanded above 0.001, most also appeared in blood.

V gave up 7 bases and J gave up 11 bases, with 12 bases separating them. The germline V gene encodes CDR1 MNHNS and CDR2 SASEGT. This CDR3 comprises 12 residues. More than 9.5 ml fresh peripheral blood yielded the PBMCs. Note on this clonotype: As yet, its antigen is unknown.

It was RNA transcripts that yielded the amplified TCR beta CDR3 regions. A set of HTBI primers served as the primers for a first-round RT-PCR of the TCR CDR3. TCRdb ran MiXCR on the multiplex PCR reads and lists one entry per CDR3 protein. The data show about 96,000 distinct CDR3 sequences, around 50% seen once. This chain joins TRBV6-1 and TRBJ1-6, with D hard to call. Sequencing input: blood. The clonotype comes from a woman in her thirties or forties with Graves' hyperthyroidism. The CDR3 coding sequence is TGTGCCAGCAATCCGGGAATACCACCCCTCCACTTT. It specifies CASNPGIPPLHF.